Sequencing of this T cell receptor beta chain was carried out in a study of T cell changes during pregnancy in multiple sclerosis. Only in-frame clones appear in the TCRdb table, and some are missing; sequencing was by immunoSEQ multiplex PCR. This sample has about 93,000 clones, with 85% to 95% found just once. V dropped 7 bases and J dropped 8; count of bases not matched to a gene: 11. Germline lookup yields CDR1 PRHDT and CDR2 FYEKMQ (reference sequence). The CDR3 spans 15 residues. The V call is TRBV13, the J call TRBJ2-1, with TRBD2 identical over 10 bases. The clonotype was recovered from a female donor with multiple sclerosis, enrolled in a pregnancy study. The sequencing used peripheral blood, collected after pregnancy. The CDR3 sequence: CASTAPGLAFHEQFF. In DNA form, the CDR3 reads TGTGCCAGCACCGCACCGGGACTAGCGTTCCATGAGCAGTTCTTC.